These 30 T cell receptor beta chains originate from one sample sequenced in a study of spatial heterogeneity in lung cancer. Sample time point: blood at routine non-recurrence follow-up after resection. TCRdb re-called the 5' RACE reads with MiXCR, one entry per CDR3 protein. The profile covers roughly 17,000 distinct CDR3 sequences, with roughly 10% appearing a single time and around 34% taken by the ten largest. This sample comprised PBMCs, obtained at follow-up. Receptors were obtained from a female donor with early-stage non-small cell lung cancer.

This clonotype was detected ten times or more. This chain links TRBV29-1 with TRBJ1-1, with D maybe TRBD1 (5 bases). The V gene lost 6 bases and the J gene lost 9 bases, with 17 bases spanning the gap. CDR1 SQVTM and CDR2 ANQGSEA come from the germline V gene. CDR3 length equals 12 residues. DNA for the CDR3: TGCAGCGTAGGAGGCCCGGGGACTCAAGCTTTCTTT. This translates into CSVGGPGTQAFF.

There are many counts of this clonotype. V is TRBV24-1 and J is TRBJ2-1; D is perhaps TRBD1 (6 bases). Germline CDR1 is KGHDR and CDR2 is SFDVKD. V was cut by 7 bases and J by 5 bases, with 11 bases left in between. The CDR3 runs 13 residues. CDR3 DNA sequence: TGTGCCACCAGGGGCAGGGGAAACAATGAGCAGTTCTTC. Its translation: CATRGRGNNEQFF.

This clonotype came up many times. The chain uses TRBV7-2 and TRBJ1-5, with no clear D. CDR3 length equals 15 residues. The V end was cut by 5 bases, the J end by 6 bases, with 17 bases between. From germline, CDR1 is SGHTA and CDR2 FQGNSA. Here the CDR3 DNA reads TGTGCCAGCAGCCCAATCATGGGGTCCAGTCAGCCCCAGCATTTT. Amino acids: CASSPIMGSSQPQHF.

This clonotype was recorded many times. The chain combines TRBV6-2 or TRBV6-3 with TRBJ1-1, with 9 bases identical to TRBD1. In germline, CDR1 is MNHEY, CDR2 SVGEGT. The CDR3 is made up of 15 amino acids. V shed 4 bases and J 4 bases; nucleotides not matched to a gene: 7. CDR3 DNA: TGTGCCAGCAGTTCCGGGACAGGGAGGGGCACTGAAGCTTTCTTT. It codes for CASSSGTGRGTEAFF.

In this sample, this clonotype turned up many times. CDR3 protein: CASSLARTDNQPQHF. CDR3 nucleotide sequence: TGTGCCAGCAGCTTAGCCAGGACGGACAATCAGCCCCAGCATTTT. This chain connects TRBV7-8 to TRBJ1-5, with D hard to call. The CDR3 has 15 amino acids. Per germline, CDR1 SGHVS and CDR2 FQNEAQ. V lost 0 bases, J lost 3 bases, and 9 bases lay in between.

This clonotype occurred many times. V and J are TRBV19 and TRBJ1-5; 7 bases fit TRBD1. The CDR3 consists of 13 residues. With V trimmed by 8 bases and J by 3 bases, 4 bases remained unmatched. CDR1 is LNHDA and CDR2 is SQIVND in the germline V gene (reference sequence). The CDR3 here is CASATGNNQPQHF. The CDR3 region has the DNA TGTGCCAGTGCGACAGGGAACAATCAGCCCCAGCATTTT. Full variable domain (missing parts from reference TRBV19 and TRBJ1-5): DGGITQSPKYLFRKEGQNVTLSCEQNLNHDAMYWYRQDPGQGLRLIYYSQIVNDFQKGDIAEGYSVSREKKESFPLTVTSAQKNPTAFYLCASATGNNQPQHFGDGTRLSIL.

This clonotype was seen repeatedly, ten times or more. This chain links TRBV23-1 with TRBJ1-5, with TRBD1 matching over 9 bases. TRBV23-1 is placed among ORFs of uncertain function. With 1 base clipped from V and 0 bases from J, the junction kept 13 bases outside the gene matches. This CDR3 is 20 amino acids long. CDR3 protein: CASSQLGGRDRDHSNQPQHF. DNA of the CDR3: TGCGCCAGCAGTCAATTGGGGGGCCGGGACAGGGACCATAGCAATCAGCCCCAGCATTTT.

There are many counts of this clonotype. This chain links TRBV3-1 with TRBJ2-7, with 7 bases lining up with TRBD2. CDR3 length: 17 amino acids. Germline trimming cut 3 bases from V and 3 bases from J; bases unmatched to any gene: 14. Germline CDR1 reads LGHDT; CDR2 reads YNNKEL (reference sequence). In nucleotides, the CDR3 is TGTGCCAGCAGCCATTCCCCGGGGCGGGAGAGATTCTACGAGCAGTACTTC. Translation: CASSHSPGRERFYEQYF.

This clonotype was picked up many times. This chain links TRBV12-3 or TRBV12-4 with TRBJ1-2; D is perhaps TRBD1 (5 bases). The CDR3 spans 14 residues. V gave up 6 bases and J gave up 5 bases, with 16 bases separating them. The CDR3 here is CASSLDGRGYGYTF. CDR3 coding DNA: TGTGCCAGCAGCCTTGACGGAAGGGGATATGGCTACACCTTC.

This clonotype has ten or more counts. The chain links TRBV7-2 to TRBJ2-5, with D perhaps matching TRBD1 or TRBD2 (5 bases each). This CDR3 has 14 amino acids. Germline values: CDR1 SGHTA, CDR2 FQGNSA. V was cut by 4 bases and J by 5 bases, with 14 bases left in between. The CDR3 sequence: CASSSPGRPETQYF. CDR3 DNA: TGTGCCAGCAGCTCCCCGGGACGGCCGGAGACCCAGTACTTC.

Many counts were recorded for this clonotype. V gene TRBV6-6 combines with J gene TRBJ2-3; weak D call: TRBD1 (5 bases). Germline loops: CDR1 MNHNY, CDR2 SVGAGI (reference sequence). The CDR3 is 15 residues long. The V end was cut by 2 bases, the J end by 2 bases, with 11 bases between. CDR3 coding DNA: TGTGCCAGCAGTTACACAGGCCGGATCACAGATACGCAGTATTTT. Protein product: CASSYTGRITDTQYF.

Many counts were recorded for this clonotype. The chain is built from TRBV6-5 and TRBJ1-4; the D gene is possibly TRBD1 (5 bases). In germline, CDR1 is MNHEY, CDR2 SVGAGI. The CDR3 covers 14 residues. V was clipped by 4 bases and J by 6 bases, with 12 bases between them. The CDR3 here is CASSSSGGYEKLFF. The CDR3 DNA reads TGTGCCAGCAGTTCAAGCGGGGGGTATGAAAAACTGTTTTTT.

This clonotype was recorded at least ten times. The chain employs TRBV2 and TRBJ2-6; TRBD1 or TRBD2 may be the D gene (6 bases each). Trimming took off 10 bases at V and 6 bases at J, with 16 bases between the two ends. The germline V gene has CDR1 SNHLY and CDR2 FYNNEI. The CDR3 loop spans 14 amino acids. The CDR3 region has the DNA TGTGCCACTGAAGGGGGGCGGTTGGCCAACGTCCTGACTTTC. Residues: CATEGGRLANVLTF.

This clonotype was picked up one time. This chain links TRBV30 with TRBJ1-6; D gene unclear. The CDR3 spans 12 residues. Germline loops: CDR1 GTSNPN, CDR2 SVGIG (reference sequence). With 6 bases removed from V and 7 bases from J, the gap between germline ends came to 10 bases. The CDR3 DNA reads TGTGCCTGCCCCGGACCAAATTCACCCCTCCACTTT. As protein: CACPGPNSPLHF.

This clonotype was counted a few times. This chain joins TRBV9 and TRBJ2-2; 7 bases match TRBD2. V gave up 5 bases and J gave up 0 bases; unmatched junction bases: 7. Germline values: CDR1 SGDLS, CDR2 YYNGEE. The CDR3 covers 16 residues. This CDR3 reads CASSDYRGANTGELFF. The CDR3 DNA reads as TGTGCCAGCAGTGACTATCGGGGGGCGAACACCGGGGAGCTGTTTTTT.

The sample holds many counts of this clonotype. The V gene is TRBV7-2, the J gene TRBJ2-5; D unclear. V was cut by 8 bases and J by 5 bases, with 12 bases left in between. The CDR3 is made up of 12 amino acids. Germline-derived CDR1 and CDR2 are SGHTA and FQGNSA. CDR3 loop: CASGLRVETQYF. As DNA, the CDR3 is TGTGCCAGCGGTCTGCGCGTTGAGACCCAGTACTTC.

This clonotype has a handful of counts. The chain employs TRBV11-2 and TRBJ2-5; tentative D call: TRBD2 (5 bases). Germline V CDR1 and CDR2: SGHAT, FQNNGV. The CDR3 spans 13 residues. Trimming removed 6 bases from V and 5 bases from J, with 13 bases in between. This CDR3 reads CASRFSGGETQYF. The CDR3 DNA reads as TGTGCCAGCAGATTCAGTGGAGGCGAGACCCAGTACTTC.

At least ten counts were recorded for this clonotype. V usage is TRBV27 and J usage is TRBJ2-1, with TRBD2 matching 7 bases. V was pared by 6 bases and J by 4 bases, with 12 bases of the junction left unmatched. In germline, CDR1 is MNHEY, CDR2 SMNVEV (reference sequence). The CDR3 covers 16 residues. CDR3 protein: CASRSGKGGFYNEQFF. The CDR3 DNA reads TGTGCCAGCAGGAGCGGGAAAGGAGGGTTTTACAATGAGCAGTTCTTC.

At least ten counts were recorded for this clonotype. J is TRBJ2-7 and V is TRBV19, with D unclear. The germline V and J ends were trimmed by 2 bases and 2 bases, with 10 bases remaining between them. This CDR3 spans 14 amino acids. CDR1 is LNHDA, CDR2 SQIVND, per germline (reference sequence). The chain's CDR3 is CASSIRRRPYEQYF. CDR3 nucleotides: TGTGCCAGTAGTATACGCAGGCGCCCCTACGAGCAGTACTTC.

Many counts were recorded for this clonotype. CDR3: CASSPGGRYEQYF. As DNA, the CDR3 is TGTGCCAGCAGCCCTGGCGGGAGGTACGAGCAGTACTTC. This chain joins TRBV3-1 and TRBJ2-7, with 8 bases that match TRBD2. Germline V gene sequence: CDR1 LGHDT, CDR2 YNNKEL (reference sequence). With 4 bases clipped from V and 4 bases from J, the junction kept 3 bases outside the gene matches. CDR3 length equals 13 residues.

This clonotype was recorded a few times. CDR3 protein: CASSLVAVSTDTQYF. The CDR3 DNA reads as TGTGCCAGCAGCTTAGTAGCGGTCAGCACAGATACGCAGTATTTT. This chain uses TRBV7-2 with TRBJ2-3; possibly TRBD2 for D (6 bases). CDR1 and CDR2 (germline): SGHTA, FQGNSA. The CDR3 totals 15 residues. The germline V and J ends were trimmed by 1 base and 0 bases, with 8 bases remaining between them.

This clonotype was seen repeatedly, ten times or more. J is TRBJ2-1 and V is TRBV6-2 or TRBV6-3, with TRBD1 identical over 9 bases. CDR1 is MNHEY, CDR2 SVGEGT, per germline. V shed 6 bases and J 4 bases; nucleotides not matched to a gene: 4. The CDR3 consists of 14 residues. CDR3 amino acids: CASRWDREYNEQFF. Written as DNA, the CDR3 is TGTGCCAGCAGATGGGACAGGGAATACAATGAGCAGTTCTTC.

As for this clonotype: With a much larger clone just one base away, this may be a read error. The chain has TRBV7-9 and TRBJ2-7, with TRBD2 as a possible D gene (5 bases). Germline assignment: CDR1 SEHNR and CDR2 FQNEAQ (reference sequence). Trimming took off 5 bases at V and 6 bases at J, with 17 bases between the two ends. CDR3 length equals 14 residues. CDR3 in DNA: TGTGCCAGCAGCCCACTAGGACGGTTGGGCGAGCAGTACTTC. Translating it yields CASSPLGRLGEQYF.

This clonotype appeared many times. The genes are TRBV4-1 and TRBJ2-3, with TRBD2 matching over 13 bases. J was trimmed by 2 bases and V by 0 bases; bases with no gene match: 14. Looked up from germline, CDR1 is MGHRA and CDR2 is YSYEKL. The CDR3 runs 21 residues. The chain's CDR3 is CASSQDGAVSGLAGITDTQYF. DNA of the CDR3: TGCGCCAGCAGCCAAGATGGGGCGGTCTCGGGACTAGCGGGAATCACAGATACGCAGTATTTT.

This clonotype was counted only a few times. The CDR3 reads CASTPGTGGSLSKNIQYF. CDR3 DNA sequence: TGTGCCAGCACCCCCGGGACAGGGGGCTCTTTGTCCAAAAACATTCAGTACTTC. The chain joins TRBV12-3 or TRBV12-4 to TRBJ2-4; 12 bases fit TRBD1. This CDR3 is built from 18 residues. Germline trimming cut 7 bases from V and 2 bases from J; bases unmatched to any gene: 12.

This clonotype was recorded many times. The chain recombines TRBV6-2 or TRBV6-3 with TRBJ1-6; D not resolved. Per germline, CDR1 MNHEY and CDR2 SVGEGT. V was trimmed by 5 bases and J by 7 bases, leaving 15 bases between them. This CDR3 has 15 amino acids. DNA of the CDR3: TGTGCCAGCAGTCCTTCCGGCGGGAAGAATTCACCCCTCCACTTT. Residues: CASSPSGGKNSPLHF.

At least ten counts were recorded for this clonotype. The chain employs TRBV30 and TRBJ1-6, with D tentatively TRBD1 (5 bases). This CDR3 is built from 14 residues. V lost 5 bases and J 7 bases, leaving 15 bases between the germline ends. Germline CDR1 is GTSNPN and CDR2 is SVGIG (reference sequence). DNA for the CDR3: TGTGCCTGGGGGAGACAGACGGGGAATTCACCCCTCCACTTT. This translates into CAWGRQTGNSPLHF.

This clonotype was counted ten times or more. The V call is TRBV5-1, the J call TRBJ2-2; D not resolved. The CDR3 loop spans 15 amino acids. V lost 4 bases and J lost 6, with 16 bases in between. The germline V gene encodes CDR1 SGHRS and CDR2 YFSETQ. CDR3 sequence: CASSQQSVGAGELFF. The DNA of the CDR3 is TGCGCCAGCAGCCAACAGAGCGTAGGCGCCGGGGAGCTGTTTTTT.

This clonotype was counted at least ten times. The chain couples TRBV30 to TRBJ2-1, with TRBD2 matching over 7 bases. J gave up 14 bases and V 2 bases, and 9 bases lay outside the gene matches. Germline loops: CDR1 GTSNPN, CDR2 SVGIG (reference sequence). There are 12 residues in the CDR3. The CDR3 reads CAWSLVGRGEFF. The CDR3 DNA reads as TGTGCCTGGAGTCTTGTAGGGAGGGGAGAGTTCTTC.

The V call is TRBV5-5, the J call TRBJ2-2; D not certain. There are 14 residues in the CDR3. V was trimmed by 1 base and J by 3 bases, leaving 7 bases between them. Germline loops: CDR1 SGHKS, CDR2 YYEKEE (reference sequence). The CDR3 protein is CASSLSADTGELFF. CDR3 nucleotide sequence: TGTGCCAGCAGCTTGTCCGCGGACACCGGGGAGCTGTTTTTT.